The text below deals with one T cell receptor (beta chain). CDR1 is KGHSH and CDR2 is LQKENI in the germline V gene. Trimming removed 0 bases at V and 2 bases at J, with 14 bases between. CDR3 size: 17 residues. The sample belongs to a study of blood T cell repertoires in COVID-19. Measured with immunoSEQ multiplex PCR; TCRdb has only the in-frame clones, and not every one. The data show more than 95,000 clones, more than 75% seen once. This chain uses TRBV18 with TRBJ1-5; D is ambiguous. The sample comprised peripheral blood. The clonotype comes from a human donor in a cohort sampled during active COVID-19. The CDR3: CASSPPESRGGNQPQHF. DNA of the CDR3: TGTGCCAGCTCACCACCGGAAAGTCGGGGTGGCAATCAGCCCCAGCATTTT.